Sequencing of this T cell receptor beta chain was carried out in a study of technical replicates of blood from several donors. Assay used: immunoSEQ multiplex PCR; TCRdb lists only in-frame clones, some missing. Among 78,000 or so clones listed, about 89% were seen once. This clonotype originated in a human donor in good health. The specimen was T cells isolated from PBMCs.

Written as DNA, the CDR3 is TGTGCCAGTAGTACATACGGGACAGCCCTTAATCAGCCCCAGCATTTT. This encodes CASSTYGTALNQPQHF. The gene calls are TRBV19 and TRBJ1-5; 7 positions agree with TRBD1. The CDR3 is 16 amino acids. Germline trimming cut 4 bases from V and 4 bases from J; bases unmatched to any gene: 10. In germline, CDR1 is LNHDA, CDR2 SQIVND (reference sequence).